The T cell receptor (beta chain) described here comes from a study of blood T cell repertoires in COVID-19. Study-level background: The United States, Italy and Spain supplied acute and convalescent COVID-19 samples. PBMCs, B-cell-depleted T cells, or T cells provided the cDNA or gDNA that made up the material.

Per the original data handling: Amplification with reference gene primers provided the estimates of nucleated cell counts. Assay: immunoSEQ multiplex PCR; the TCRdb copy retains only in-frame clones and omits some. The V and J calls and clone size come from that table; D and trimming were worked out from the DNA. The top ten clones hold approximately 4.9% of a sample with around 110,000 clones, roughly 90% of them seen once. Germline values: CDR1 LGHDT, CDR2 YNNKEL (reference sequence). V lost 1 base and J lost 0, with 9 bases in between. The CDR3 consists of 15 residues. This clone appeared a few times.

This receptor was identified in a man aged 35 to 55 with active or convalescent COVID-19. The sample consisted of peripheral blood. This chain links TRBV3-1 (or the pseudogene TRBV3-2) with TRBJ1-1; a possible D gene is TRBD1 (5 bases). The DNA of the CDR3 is TGTGCCAGCAGCCAAGGACAGTACATGAACACTGAAGCTTTCTTT. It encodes CASSQGQYMNTEAFF.